The 15 T cell receptor beta chains below come from one sample, sequenced in a study of immune cell composition in non-small cell lung cancer. Repertoires were generated with immunoSEQ multiplex PCR, while TCRdb's copy carries only in-frame clones and drops some. The table lists some 13,000 clones, about 70% of them singletons. The sequencing input was lung tumor tissue. These receptors originate from a human donor with non-small cell lung cancer.

V gene TRBV5-5 combines with J gene TRBJ1-2; D is possibly TRBD1 (6 bases). V dropped 1 base and J dropped 0 bases, with 10 bases sitting between them. The CDR3 sequence is 15 residues long. From germline, CDR1 is SGHKS and CDR2 YYEKEE (reference sequence). CDR3 bases: TGTGCCAGCAGCTTGTCAGGACAGCCTAACTATGGCTACACCTTC. Protein: CASSLSGQPNYGYTF.

The chain joins TRBV18 to TRBJ1-2; TRBD1 aligns across 7 bases. This CDR3 comprises 15 residues. Germline V gene data show CDR1 as KGHSH and CDR2 as LQKENI. V lost 3 bases to trimming and J lost 4 bases; unmatched junction nucleotides: 8. This CDR3 reads CASSPDRLLGYGYTF. In DNA form, the CDR3 reads TGTGCCAGCTCACCGGACAGGTTATTAGGCTATGGCTACACCTTC. The whole variable domain, remainder taken from reference TRBV18 and TRBJ1-2, is NAGVMQNPRHLVRRRGQEARLRCSPMKGHSHVYWYRQLPEEGLKFMVYLQKENIIDESGMPKERFSAEFPKEGPSILRIQQVVRGDSAAYFCASSPDRLLGYGYTFGSGTRLTVV.

The chain joins TRBV5-6 to TRBJ2-1, with D possibly TRBD1 on 6 matching bases. Trimming removed 0 bases at V and 8 bases at J, with 12 bases between. The germline gives CDR1 SGHDT, CDR2 YYEEEE. CDR3 length equals 14 residues. The CDR3 region is CASSLGVTGHEQFF. Written as DNA, the CDR3 is TGTGCCAGCAGCTTGGGGGTGACAGGCCATGAGCAGTTCTTC.

The chain carries TRBV5-5 and TRBJ1-2; 8 bases fit TRBD1. The V gene end was trimmed by 4 bases and the J gene end by 8 bases; junction bases not matched to a gene: 10. CDR3 length: 14 residues. CDR1 and CDR2 from the germline V gene are SGHKS and YYEKEE (reference sequence). In DNA, the CDR3 is TGTGCCAGCAGCCAGGACCAGGGGGCGCTGGGCTACACCTTC. Translation: CASSQDQGALGYTF.

The chain recombines TRBV19 with TRBJ1-1; D is undetermined. The V gene lost 0 bases and the J gene lost 0 bases, with 8 bases spanning the gap. Germline V gene sequence: CDR1 LNHDA, CDR2 SQIVND (reference sequence). This CDR3 is built from 15 residues. This CDR3 is CASSIDRSVNTEAFF. The CDR3 DNA follows: TGTGCCAGTAGTATAGATCGGTCGGTGAACACTGAAGCTTTCTTT.

This chain connects TRBV28 to TRBJ2-7, with 11 bases fitting TRBD1. The germline gives CDR1 MDHEN, CDR2 SYDVKM. V was clipped by 4 bases and J by 2 bases; unmatched bases: 1. The CDR3 runs 14 residues. CDR3 loop: CASSWDRGTYEQYF. The CDR3, as DNA: TGTGCCAGCAGTTGGGACAGGGGGACCTACGAGCAGTACTTC.

This clone was observed a handful of times. The chain's CDR3 is CASSYSMTGFETQYF. The CDR3 region has the DNA TGTGCCAGCAGTTACTCGATGACAGGGTTCGAGACCCAGTACTTC. The V call is TRBV6-5, the J call TRBJ2-5, with 7 bases matching TRBD1. The CDR3 loop spans 15 amino acids. The germline V gene has CDR1 MNHEY and CDR2 SVGAGI. J gave up 5 bases and V 0 bases, and 6 bases lay outside the gene matches.

The V call is TRBV7-3, the J call TRBJ2-3; D unresolved. The CDR3 loop spans 13 amino acids. The ends were cut back, 2 bases at V and 1 base at J, with 4 bases in the middle. Germline CDR1 is SGHTA and CDR2 is FQGTGA. CDR3 nucleotides: TGTGCCAGCAGCTTACTTGGCACAGATACGCAGTATTTT. This gives the protein CASSLLGTDTQYF.

This clone was detected only a few times. This chain connects TRBV18 to TRBJ1-2, with 11 bases aligning to TRBD1. V lost 2 bases and J lost 8; bases outside the gene matches: 7. The CDR3 is made up of 15 amino acids. Germline V lookup: CDR1 KGHSH, CDR2 LQKENI. The CDR3 sequence is CASSPRDRGDDGYTF. The CDR3 DNA follows: TGTGCCAGCTCACCAAGGGACAGGGGGGACGACGGCTACACCTTC.

The CDR3 here is CASMGSFPPYEQYF. In DNA form, the CDR3 reads TGTGCCAGCATGGGCTCATTCCCTCCCTACGAGCAGTACTTC. J is TRBJ2-7 and V is TRBV6-1; D is unclear. Trimming left V 7 bases short and J 2 bases short, with 15 bases between. Germline assignment: CDR1 MNHNS and CDR2 SASEGT. There are 14 residues in the CDR3.

The rearrangement links TRBV18 to TRBJ2-5; 14 nucleotides match TRBD2. Germline assignment: CDR1 KGHSH and CDR2 LQKENI. The CDR3 consists of 16 residues. Trimming took 3 bases from V and 5 from J; bases not matched to a gene: 5. The CDR3 loop is CASSPPGLAGAETQYF. DNA of the CDR3: TGTGCCAGCTCACCTCCGGGACTAGCGGGAGCGGAGACCCAGTACTTC.

This chain joins TRBV6-6 and TRBJ2-4; perhaps TRBD2 as D (5 bases). There are 13 residues in the CDR3. Trimming removed 5 bases from V and 4 bases from J, with 9 bases in between. Germline CDR1 is MNHNY and CDR2 is SVGAGI (reference sequence). In DNA form, the CDR3 reads TGTGCCAGCAGTCCACGGGGTAAAAACATTCAGTACTTC. Translating gives CASSPRGKNIQYF.

V and J are TRBV30 and TRBJ1-5; 7 bases agree with TRBD1. The CDR3 has 13 amino acids. Germline CDR1 reads GTSNPN; CDR2 reads SVGIG (reference sequence). V shed 5 bases, J shed 7 bases, and the junction held 8 bases outside the gene matches. The CDR3 DNA is TGTGCCTGGGCGGAACAGGGGATCCAGCCCCAGCATTTT. This codes for CAWAEQGIQPQHF.

The chain employs TRBV28 and TRBJ2-7; 8 nucleotides align to TRBD2. There are 16 residues in the CDR3. Germline CDR1 reads MDHEN; CDR2 reads SYDVKM. The V gene end was trimmed by 3 bases and the J gene end by 3 bases; junction bases not matched to a gene: 10. The CDR3 sequence: CASSLFGGGTLYEQYF. The DNA of the CDR3 is TGTGCCAGCAGTTTGTTCGGGGGGGGGACTCTCTACGAGCAGTACTTC.

This chain connects TRBV5-1 to TRBJ2-2, with TRBD1 matching 10 bases. The CDR3 contains 17 residues. The germline CDR1 and CDR2 sequences are SGHRS and YFSETQ. The trim removed 4 bases at V and 0 bases at J, leaving 6 bases unmatched. The CDR3 bases are TGCGCCAGCAGCCTTCATGGACAGGGGGCGAACACCGGGGAGCTGTTTTTT. It translates to CASSLHGQGANTGELFF. The variable domain in full, completed from reference TRBV5-1 and TRBJ2-2, reads KAGVTQTPRYLIKTRGQQVTLSCSPISGHRSVSWYQQTPGQGLQFLFEYFSETQRNKGNFPGRFSGRQFSNSRSEMNVSTLELGDSALYLCASSLHGQGANTGELFFGEGSRLTVL.